The 2 T cell receptor beta chains reported below all come from one sample, sequenced in a study of shared clonotypes between healthy human individuals. Using immunoSEQ multiplex PCR, the repertoire was profiled, and TCRdb retains in-frame clones only, with some absent. Among approximately 2,200,000 clones listed, roughly 91% were seen once. Naive CD8 cells lacked CD45RO, underwent positive selection for CCR7 and left out terminally differentiated effector memory CD45RA+ cells. Source material: naive CD8+ T cells from PBMCs. The receptors were gathered from a man younger than 30 in good health. Some clones in this sample may be carry-over from other donors' samples.

V and J are TRBV6-6 and TRBJ2-7; D ambiguous. V dropped 0 bases and J dropped 9 bases, with 12 bases sitting between them. Germline CDR1 is MNHNY and CDR2 is SVGAGI (reference sequence). The CDR3 is made up of 13 amino acids. CDR3 in amino acids: CASSYSSLRSQYF. DNA of the CDR3: TGTGCCAGCAGTTACTCATCCCTCCGTTCGCAGTACTTC.

This chain uses TRBV18 with TRBJ2-1; 12 bases fit TRBD2. This CDR3 spans 20 amino acids. Germline CDR1 is KGHSH and CDR2 is LQKENI. V shed 1 base, J shed 0 bases, and the junction held 10 bases outside the gene matches. The chain's CDR3 is CASSPLRLAGDGGSYNEQFF. The CDR3 nucleotides are TGTGCCAGCTCACCACTGCGACTAGCGGGAGACGGGGGCTCCTACAATGAGCAGTTCTTC. Supplemented by reference TRBV18 and TRBJ2-1, the full variable domain reads NAGVMQNPRHLVRRRGQEARLRCSPMKGHSHVYWYRQLPEEGLKFMVYLQKENIIDESGMPKERFSAEFPKEGPSILRIQQVVRGDSAAYFCASSPLRLAGDGGSYNEQFFGPGTRLTVL.